Given below is one T cell receptor (beta chain) in context. The sample originates from a study of T cells expressing NK-cell markers. TCRdb reanalyzed the 5' RACE reads, giving one entry per CDR3 protein sequence and no DNA. In total, the table holds over 250,000 distinct CDR3 sequences. CDR3 size: 13 residues. Germline loops: CDR1 LGHNA, CDR2 YSLEER. This TCR was recovered from a woman aged 18-70 years in good health. The sequencing sample was made of blood T cells: a sorted CD56 or NKG2C T cell subset, CD4+ or CD8+ T cells, or bulk PBMC T cells (not recorded which). The rearrangement joins TRBV4-3 to TRBJ2-3. CDR3 amino acids: CASSGIITDTQYF.